This T cell receptor (beta chain) was documented in a study of CD8 T cells in ankylosing spondylitis. The study's findings and limits: Earlier reports found some motif variants in synovial fluid and blood in reactive arthritis. Seven to nine highly homologous variants made up a TCR beta motif, and this motif appeared characteristic of ankylosing spondylitis blood. With a CD8+ phenotype, disease-linked clones were relatively rare in peripheral blood. The study looked at matched synovial fluid samples from ankylosing spondylitis patients. Disease-linked clones were reported to be significantly enriched there.

This clonotype was seen a few times. The antigen is undetermined. CDR1 is SQVTM and CDR2 is ANQGSEA in the germline V gene. Trimming took off 2 bases at V and 3 bases at J, with 10 bases between the two ends. The CDR3 is made up of 13 amino acids. A quantitative 5'-RACE method, one with molecular barcodes, was used to make TCR beta libraries. One entry per CDR3 protein, called by TCRdb with MiXCR from the 5' RACE reads. The table lists 750,000 to 850,000 distinct CDR3 sequences, about 10% of them singletons. This receptor was taken from a male donor with ankylosing spondylitis. Input material: blood, either unsorted or a sorted T cell fraction (not recorded which). The rearrangement uses TRBV29-1 and TRBJ1-2, with TRBD1 as a possible D gene (5 bases). The CDR3 DNA reads as TGCAGCGTTGAAAAGGCGGGGCACTATGGCTACACCTTC. Its protein product is CSVEKAGHYGYTF.